These 25 T cell receptor beta chains share one sample of origin, sequenced in a study of CD8+CD57+ T cells in acquired aplastic anemia. According to the study, genomic DNA was the template for TCR beta VDJ and CDR3 profiling. Each CDR3 protein is one row after TCRdb ran MiXCR on the reads. Here the sample spans a few hundred thousand distinct CDR3 sequences, over 60% being singletons. Sequenced sample: sorted CD4+, CD8+, or CD8+CD57+ T cells (not recorded which) from PBMCs. The source is a human donor in good health.

This clonotype came up a few times. The chain recombines TRBV7-8 with TRBJ2-7; a possible D gene is TRBD2 (5 bases). The CDR3 has 15 amino acids. Germline CDR1 is SGHVS and CDR2 is FQNEAQ. V was cut by 1 base and J by 4 bases, with 14 bases left in between. The CDR3, as DNA: TGTGCCAGCAGCTTAGTTCCGCGGGCCGGGTACGAGCAGTACTTC. Its translation: CASSLVPRAGYEQYF.

The V call is TRBV2, the J call TRBJ1-2, with unresolved D. Germline CDR1 SNHLY, CDR2 FYNNEI. The CDR3 length is 15 residues. The V end lost 4 bases, the J end lost 2 bases, and 14 bases lay between the germline ends. The CDR3, as DNA: TGTGCCAGCAGTGCCAAGTTGTTGACCAACTATGGCTACACCTTC. Protein: CASSAKLLTNYGYTF.

The V call is TRBV20-1, the J call TRBJ2-5; D uncertain. Near its end, the DNA agrees better with TRBJ2-7, so the J call may be wrong. The CDR3 is 12 amino acids. Per the germline V gene, CDR1 is DFQATT and CDR2 is SNEGSKA (reference sequence). The CDR3 spells CSAAPAGYEQYF. CDR3 DNA sequence: TGCAGTGCAGCACCGGCCGGGTACGAGCAGTACTTC.

This clonotype occurred many times. The chain couples TRBV2 to TRBJ2-1; D is perhaps TRBD2 (6 bases). V was shortened by 2 bases and J by 0 bases, with 11 bases between the two germline ends. CDR1 is SNHLY, CDR2 FYNNEI, per germline. This CDR3 has 16 residues. This CDR3 is CASSELSGSSYNEQFF. The CDR3 bases are TGTGCCAGCAGTGAATTGTCCGGGAGCTCCTACAATGAGCAGTTCTTC.

This clonotype has at least ten counts. This sequence joins TRBV7-6 and TRBJ2-2; no clear D. There are 15 residues in the CDR3. Germline V gene lookup returns CDR1 SGHVS and CDR2 FNYEAQ. V lost 2 bases to trimming and J lost 0 bases, with 7 bases between them. The CDR3 nucleotides read TGTGCCAGCAGCTTAAATGGCGCGAACACCGGGGAGCTGTTTTTT. Its translation: CASSLNGANTGELFF.

The chain carries TRBV15 and TRBJ2-3; 10 bases map to TRBD1. Germline V gene lookup returns CDR1 LNHNV and CDR2 YYDKDF (reference sequence). V lost 3 bases to trimming and J lost 7 bases; unmatched junction nucleotides: 13. The CDR3 contains 17 residues. The CDR3 DNA is TGTGCCACCAGCAGGAGGGGGGGCGGGACAGGGGCAAATACGCAGTATTTT. Its translation is CATSRRGGGTGANTQYF.

The table lists this clonotype with many counts. The chain has TRBV20-1 and TRBJ2-7, with TRBD1 as a possible D gene (6 bases). This CDR3 has 14 residues. CDR1 and CDR2 from the germline V gene are DFQATT and SNEGSKA (reference sequence). Trimming took off 0 bases at V and 1 base at J, with 10 bases between the two ends. The CDR3: CSARDAGVSYEQYF. For the CDR3, the DNA is TGCAGTGCTAGAGATGCAGGGGTGTCCTACGAGCAGTACTTC.

J is TRBJ1-6 and V is TRBV10-3, with a weak D call TRBD1 (5 bases). Germline loops: CDR1 ENHRY, CDR2 SYGVKD. Trimming took 11 bases from V and 8 from J, leaving 13 bases between them. This CDR3 region has 12 residues. The CDR3 nucleotides are TGTGCCGTTGGGACGGGGGATTCACCCCTCCACTTT. Residues: CAVGTGDSPLHF.

This clonotype was seen more than once but under ten times. The chain is built from TRBV7-6 and TRBJ2-1; D not resolved. V was shortened by 6 bases and J by 5 bases, with 8 bases between the two germline ends. The CDR3 has 12 residues. Germline values: CDR1 SGHVS, CDR2 FNYEAQ. The CDR3 nucleotides are TGTGCCAGCAGTACCGCCAACAATGAGCAGTTCTTC. Residues: CASSTANNEQFF.

This clonotype was recorded many times. The chain employs TRBV9 and TRBJ2-7, with TRBD2 matching over 7 bases. V dropped 0 bases and J dropped 5; count of bases not matched to a gene: 8. The CDR3 contains 15 residues. Germline CDR1 and CDR2: SGDLS and YYNGEE. The CDR3 region has the DNA TGTGCCAGCAGCGTAGGGGGCGGGAGAAGCGACGAGCAGTACTTC. It translates to CASSVGGGRSDEQYF.

This clonotype was recorded once. The V gene is TRBV29-1, the J gene TRBJ2-2, with TRBD2 as a possible D gene (6 bases). The CDR3 runs 15 residues. V shed 7 bases and J shed 2 bases, with 17 bases lying between them. Germline V gives CDR1 SQVTM, CDR2 ANQGSEA. The CDR3 loop reads CSAWMEGINTGELFF. The CDR3 DNA follows: TGCAGCGCATGGATGGAGGGGATTAACACCGGGGAGCTGTTTTTT.

The chain has TRBV19 and TRBJ2-7, with D possibly called TRBD1 or TRBD2 (5 bases each). This CDR3 has 14 amino acids. Germline CDR1 and CDR2: LNHDA and SQIVND (reference sequence). V was trimmed by 1 base and J by 7 bases, leaving 14 bases between them. This CDR3 is CASSIGEGPGEQYF. CDR3 bases: TGTGCCAGTAGTATAGGAGAGGGGCCGGGGGAGCAGTACTTC.

This clonotype was found once. The V and J genes are TRBV29-1 and TRBJ1-1, with D hard to call. V was pared by 0 bases and J by 0 bases, with 5 bases between. The CDR3 is 13 amino acids. From germline, CDR1 is SQVTM and CDR2 ANQGSEA. This CDR3 reads CSVEEGLNTEAFF. The CDR3 DNA reads as TGCAGCGTTGAAGAGGGCTTGAACACTGAAGCTTTCTTT.

The rearrangement uses TRBV19 and TRBJ2-1; 7 bases line up with TRBD1. The CDR3 has 15 amino acids. The V gene end was trimmed by 6 bases and the J gene end by 3 bases; junction bases not matched to a gene: 8. Germline V gene data show CDR1 as LNHDA and CDR2 as SQIVND (reference sequence). The CDR3 DNA reads TGTGCCAGTAGGGACAGGCGCGAACGCTACAATGAGCAGTTCTTC. Protein: CASRDRRERYNEQFF.

The V gene is TRBV5-1, the J gene TRBJ1-1; D remains unclear. This CDR3 has 12 amino acids. Germline-derived CDR1 and CDR2 are SGHRS and YFSETQ. With 5 bases removed from V and 1 base from J, the gap between germline ends came to 6 bases. The CDR3 DNA sequence: TGCGCCAGCAGGACGGCGAACACTGAAGCTTTCTTT. Translation gives CASRTANTEAFF.

This rearrangement joins TRBV19 to TRBJ2-7; D remains unclear. Germline V lookup: CDR1 LNHDA, CDR2 SQIVND (reference sequence). The germline V and J ends were trimmed by 5 bases and 5 bases, with 7 bases remaining between them. CDR3 size: 11 residues. The CDR3 sequence: CASSVRDEQYF. DNA of the CDR3: TGTGCCAGTAGTGTAAGGGACGAGCAGTACTTC.

J is TRBJ1-6 and V is TRBV7-3, with 7 bases identical to TRBD1. Per the germline V gene, CDR1 is SGHTA and CDR2 is FQGTGA. The CDR3 is 14 amino acids. V shed 6 bases, J shed 10 bases, and the junction held 9 bases outside the gene matches. CDR3 sequence (DNA): TGTGCCAGCAGTGAAGCGCGACAGGGCTCACCCCTCCACTTT. Its protein product is CASSEARQGSPLHF.

The chain has TRBV7-2 and TRBJ2-7, with 15 bases that match TRBD2. The CDR3 runs 16 residues. Per the germline V gene, CDR1 is SGHTA and CDR2 is FQGNSA. V dropped 3 bases and J dropped 3; count of bases not matched to a gene: 3. Here the CDR3 DNA reads TGTGCCAGCAGCTTGAGGACTAGCGGGAGGGACTACGAGCAGTACTTC. It translates to CASSLRTSGRDYEQYF.

The CDR3 DNA is TGCAGCGGGGGAACACCAAACACTGAAGCTTTCTTT. Translated: CSGGTPNTEAFF. The chain uses TRBV29-1 and TRBJ1-1; no definite D call. Germline V gene sequence: CDR1 SQVTM, CDR2 ANQGSEA. The length of the CDR3 is 12 residues. Between the trimmed V and J ends, which lost 7 bases and 2 bases, there was a span of 11 bases. The entire variable domain, with the rest obtained from reference TRBV29-1 and TRBJ1-1, is as follows: SAVISQKPSRDICQRGTSLTIQCQVDSQVTMMFWYRQQPGQSLTLIATANQGSEATYESGFVIDKFPISRPNLTFSTLTVSNMSPEDSSIYLCSGGTPNTEAFFGQGTRLTVV.

J is TRBJ2-6 and V is TRBV24-1; the D call may be TRBD1 or TRBD2 (5 bases each). CDR3 length equals 16 residues. The V gene lost 3 bases and the J gene lost 1 base, with 9 bases spanning the gap. Per germline, CDR1 KGHDR and CDR2 SFDVKD. Here the CDR3 DNA reads TGTGCCACCAGTGATGGGGGAAGGTCTGGGGCCAACGTCCTGACTTTC. The encoded protein is CATSDGGRSGANVLTF.

V is TRBV10-3 and J is TRBJ2-7, with 10 bases aligning to TRBD2. The trim removed 10 bases at V and 0 bases at J, leaving 6 bases unmatched. The CDR3 is made up of 14 amino acids. The V gene's germline CDR1 is ENHRY and CDR2 SYGVKD. The CDR3 DNA sequence: TGTGCCAGCACACTAGCGGGAAGCTCCTACGAGCAGTACTTC. This translates into CASTLAGSSYEQYF.

The chain couples TRBV29-1 to TRBJ2-5; D unclear. The CDR3 is 10 amino acids. Germline lookup yields CDR1 SQVTM and CDR2 ANQGSEA. The V gene lost 4 bases and the J gene lost 3 bases, with 3 bases spanning the gap. The CDR3 DNA follows: TGCAGCGTTGGGGAAGAGACCCAGTACTTC. Protein product: CSVGEETQYF.

The J gene is TRBJ1-6, the V gene TRBV5-1; a weak D match, TRBD1 (6 bases). This CDR3 region has 15 residues. Germline lookup yields CDR1 SGHRS and CDR2 YFSETQ. Trimming removed 1 base at V and 7 bases at J, with 12 bases between. CDR3 DNA: TGCGCCAGCAGCTTGAGCACAGGGTCCAATTCACCCCTCCACTTT. It encodes CASSLSTGSNSPLHF.

The chain joins TRBV7-8 to TRBJ2-1; possible D gene TRBD1, 6 bases. Germline V CDR1 and CDR2: SGHVS, FQNEAQ. CDR3 length: 16 residues. V lost 5 bases and J 5 bases, leaving 19 bases between the germline ends. The CDR3 nucleotides read TGTGCCAGCAGCACCCGGGACAAAGTTCTCCACAATGAGCAGTTCTTC. Translation: CASSTRDKVLHNEQFF. The full variable domain, in which reference TRBV7-8 and TRBJ2-1 provide the parts outside the CDR3, is GAGVSQSPRYKVAKRGQDVALRCDPISGHVSLFWYQQALGQGPEFLTYFQNEAQLDKSGLPSDRFFAERPEGSVSTLKIQRTQQEDSAVYLCASSTRDKVLHNEQFFGPGTRLTVL.

This clonotype was detected once. V and J are TRBV10-3 and TRBJ1-1; D is uncertain. The CDR3 is made up of 15 amino acids. The V and J ends lost 10 bases and 4 bases respectively, with 22 bases between them. Germline V CDR1 and CDR2: ENHRY, SYGVKD. CDR3 amino acids: CATSEMEAMGTEAFF. As DNA, the CDR3 is TGTGCCACCTCTGAAATGGAGGCGATGGGCACTGAAGCTTTCTTT.